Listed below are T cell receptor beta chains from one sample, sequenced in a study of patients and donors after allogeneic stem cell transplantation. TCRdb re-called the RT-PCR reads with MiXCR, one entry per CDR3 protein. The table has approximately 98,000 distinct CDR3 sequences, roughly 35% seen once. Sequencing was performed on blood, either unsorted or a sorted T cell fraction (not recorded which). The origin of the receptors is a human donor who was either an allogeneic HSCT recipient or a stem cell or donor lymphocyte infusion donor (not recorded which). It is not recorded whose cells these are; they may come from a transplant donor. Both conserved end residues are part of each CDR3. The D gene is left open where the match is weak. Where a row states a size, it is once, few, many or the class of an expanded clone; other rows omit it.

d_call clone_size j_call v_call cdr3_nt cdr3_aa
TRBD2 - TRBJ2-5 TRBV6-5 TGTGCCAGCTGGGGCATCGGGAGGGCAGAGACCCAGTACTTC CASWGIGRAETQYF
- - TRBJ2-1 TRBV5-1 TGCGCCAGCAGGGGATCTAGCTTTCGTAATGAGCAGTTCTTC CASRGSSFRNEQFF
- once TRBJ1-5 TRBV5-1 TGCGCCAGCAGCTTGGACAGGGCGGAAGATCAGCCCCAGCATTTT CASSLDRAEDQPQHF
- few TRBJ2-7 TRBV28 TGTGCCAGCAGTTTTCGGATCGAGGCCATTACCCGCTACGAGCAGTACTTC CASSFRIEAITRYEQYF
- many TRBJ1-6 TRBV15 TGTGCCACCAGCAGAGATCAAAGGAGTGGCAATTCACCCCTCCACTTT CATSRDQRSGNSPLHF
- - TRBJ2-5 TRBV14 TGTGCCAGCAGCCACTGGGGGACGAAGGAGACCCAGTACTTC CASSHWGTKETQYF
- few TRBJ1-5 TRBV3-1 TGTGCCAGCAGCCAAGGGTGGCAGCCCCAGCATTTT CASSQGWQPQHF
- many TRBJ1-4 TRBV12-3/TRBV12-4 TGTGCCAGCAGACGTAATGAAAAACTGTTTTTT CASRRNEKLFF
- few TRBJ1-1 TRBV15 TGTGCCACCAGCAGAGAAGCTGAAGCTTTCTTT CATSREAEAFF
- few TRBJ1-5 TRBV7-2 TGTGCCAGCAGCTACAACAGGAATCAGCCCCAGCATTTT CASSYNRNQPQHF
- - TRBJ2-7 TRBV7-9 TGTGCCAGCAGCTTAACGGCCGTCAACTACGAGCAGTACTTC CASSLTAVNYEQYF
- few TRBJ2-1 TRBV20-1 TGCAGTGCCCGAGTGGCCCACACAGAGCAGTTCTTC CSARVAHTEQFF
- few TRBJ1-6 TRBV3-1 TGTGCCAGCAGCCAAGATCCTTCACCCCTCCACTTT CASSQDPSPLHF
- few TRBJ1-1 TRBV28 TGTGCCAGCAGTTTAAAGAAAACTGAAGCTTTCTTT CASSLKKTEAFF
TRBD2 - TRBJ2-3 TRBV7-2 TGTGCCAGCAGCTTAGCGGGGCGGGAGCGCACAGATACGCAGTATTTT CASSLAGRERTDTQYF
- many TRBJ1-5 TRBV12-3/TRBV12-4 TGTGCCAGCAGTTTAAGGGCAGGACAGCCCCAGCATTTT CASSLRAGQPQHF